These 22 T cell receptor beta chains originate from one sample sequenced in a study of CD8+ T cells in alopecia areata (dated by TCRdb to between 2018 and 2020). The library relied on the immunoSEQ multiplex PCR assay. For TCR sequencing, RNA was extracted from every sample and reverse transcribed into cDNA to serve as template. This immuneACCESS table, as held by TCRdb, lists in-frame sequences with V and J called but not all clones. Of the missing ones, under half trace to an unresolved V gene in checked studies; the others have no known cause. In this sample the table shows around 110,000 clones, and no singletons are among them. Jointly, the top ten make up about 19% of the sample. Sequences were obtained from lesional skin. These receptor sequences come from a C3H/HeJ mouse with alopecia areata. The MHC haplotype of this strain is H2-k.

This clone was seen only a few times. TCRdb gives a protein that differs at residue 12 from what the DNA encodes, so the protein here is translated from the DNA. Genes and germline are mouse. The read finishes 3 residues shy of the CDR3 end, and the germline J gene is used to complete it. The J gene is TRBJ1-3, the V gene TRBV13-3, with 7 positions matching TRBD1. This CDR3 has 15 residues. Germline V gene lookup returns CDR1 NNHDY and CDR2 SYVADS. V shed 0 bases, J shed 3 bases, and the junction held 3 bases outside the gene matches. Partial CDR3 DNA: TGTGCCAGCAGTGATGCAAGACAGGGTGGAAATACG. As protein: CASSDARQGGNT. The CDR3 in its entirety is CASSDARQGGNTLYF.

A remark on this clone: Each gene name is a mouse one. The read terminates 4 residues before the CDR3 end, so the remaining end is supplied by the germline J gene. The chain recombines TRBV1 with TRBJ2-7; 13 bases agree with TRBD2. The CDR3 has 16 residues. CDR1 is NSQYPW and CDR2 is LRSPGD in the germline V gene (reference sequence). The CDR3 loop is CTCSAVPGLGGNEQYF. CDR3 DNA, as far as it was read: TGCACCTGCAGTGCAGTCCCGGGACTGGGGGGGAAT.

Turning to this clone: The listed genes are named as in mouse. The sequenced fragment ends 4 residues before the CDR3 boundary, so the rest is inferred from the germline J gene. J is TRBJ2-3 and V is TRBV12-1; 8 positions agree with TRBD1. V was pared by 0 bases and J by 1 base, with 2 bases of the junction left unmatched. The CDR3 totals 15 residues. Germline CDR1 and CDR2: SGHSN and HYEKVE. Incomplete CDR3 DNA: TGTGCCAGCTCTCTCGCAGGGGGCGGTGCAGAA. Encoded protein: CASSLAGGGAE. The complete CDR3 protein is CASSLAGGGAETLYF.

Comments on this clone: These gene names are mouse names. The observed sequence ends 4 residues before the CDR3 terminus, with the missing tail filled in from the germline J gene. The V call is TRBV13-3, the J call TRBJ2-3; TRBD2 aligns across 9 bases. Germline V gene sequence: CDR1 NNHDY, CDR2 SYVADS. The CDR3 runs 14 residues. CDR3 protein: CASSHWGVEETLYF. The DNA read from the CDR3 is TGTGCCAGCAGTCACTGGGGGGTGGAAGAA.

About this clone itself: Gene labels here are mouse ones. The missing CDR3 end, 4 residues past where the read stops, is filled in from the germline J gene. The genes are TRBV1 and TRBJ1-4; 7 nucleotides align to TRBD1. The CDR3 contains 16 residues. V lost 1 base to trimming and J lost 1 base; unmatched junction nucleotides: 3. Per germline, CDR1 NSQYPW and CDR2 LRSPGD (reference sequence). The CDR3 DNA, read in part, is TGCACCTGCAGTGCAGCCTCAGGGGGTTCCAACGAA. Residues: CTCSAASGGSNE. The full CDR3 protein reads CTCSAASGGSNERLFF.

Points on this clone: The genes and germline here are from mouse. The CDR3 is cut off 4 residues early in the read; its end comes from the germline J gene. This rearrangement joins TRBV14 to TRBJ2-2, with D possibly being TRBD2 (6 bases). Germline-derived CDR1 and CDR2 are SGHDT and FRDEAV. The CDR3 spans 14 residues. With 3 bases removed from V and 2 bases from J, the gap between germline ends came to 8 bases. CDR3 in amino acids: CASSSGTNTGQLYF. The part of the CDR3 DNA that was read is TGTGCCAGCAGTTCCGGGACTAACACCGGG. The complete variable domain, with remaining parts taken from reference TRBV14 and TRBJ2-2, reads EAGVTQSPRYAVLQEGQAVSFWCDPISGHDTLYWYQQPRDQGPQLLVYFRDEAVIDNSQLPSDRFSAVRPKGTNSTLKIQSAKQGDTATYLCASSSGTNTGQLYFGEGSKLTVL.

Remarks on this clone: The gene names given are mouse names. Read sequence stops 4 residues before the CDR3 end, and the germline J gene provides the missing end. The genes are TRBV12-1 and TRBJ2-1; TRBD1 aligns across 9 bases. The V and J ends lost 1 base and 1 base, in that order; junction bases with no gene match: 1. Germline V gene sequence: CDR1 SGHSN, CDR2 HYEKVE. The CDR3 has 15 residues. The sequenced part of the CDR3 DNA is TGTGCCAGCTCTCTAGGGACAGGGAACTATGCT. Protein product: CASSLGTGNYA. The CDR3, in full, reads CASSLGTGNYAEQFF.

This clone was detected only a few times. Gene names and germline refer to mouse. CDR3 DNA, as far as it was read: TGTGCCAGCAGTGTCCCGGGACAGGTCGCT. It yields the protein CASSVPGQVA. The entire CDR3 sequence reads CASSVPGQVAEQFF. V gene TRBV13-1 combines with J gene TRBJ2-1; 8 bases are shared with TRBD1. The missing CDR3 end, 4 residues past where the read stops, is filled in from the germline J gene. This CDR3 is 14 amino acids long. Per the germline V gene, CDR1 is NSHNY and CDR2 is SYGAGN.

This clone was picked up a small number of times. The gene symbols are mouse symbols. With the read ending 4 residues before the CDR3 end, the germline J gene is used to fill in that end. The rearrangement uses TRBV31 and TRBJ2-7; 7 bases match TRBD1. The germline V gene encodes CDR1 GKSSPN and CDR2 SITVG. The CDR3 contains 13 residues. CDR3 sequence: CAWSLEQGYEQYF. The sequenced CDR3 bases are TGTGCCTGGAGTCTAGAACAGGGGTAT.

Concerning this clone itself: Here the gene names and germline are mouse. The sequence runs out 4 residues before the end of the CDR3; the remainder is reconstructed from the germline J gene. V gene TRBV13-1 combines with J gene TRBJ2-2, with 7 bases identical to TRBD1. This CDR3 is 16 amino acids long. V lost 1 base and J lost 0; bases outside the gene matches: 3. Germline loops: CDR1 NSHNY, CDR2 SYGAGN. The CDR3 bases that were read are TGTGCCAGCAGTGATTTGGGGACAGCAAACACCGGG. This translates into CASSDLGTANTG. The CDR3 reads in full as CASSDLGTANTGQLYF.

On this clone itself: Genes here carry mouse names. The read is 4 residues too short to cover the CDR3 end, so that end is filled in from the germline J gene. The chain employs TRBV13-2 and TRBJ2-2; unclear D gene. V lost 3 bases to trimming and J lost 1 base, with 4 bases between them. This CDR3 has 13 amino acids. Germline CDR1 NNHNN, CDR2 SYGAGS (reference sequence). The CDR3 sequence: CASGAVNTGQLYF. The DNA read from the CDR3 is TGTGCCAGCGGTGCTGTAAACACCGGG.

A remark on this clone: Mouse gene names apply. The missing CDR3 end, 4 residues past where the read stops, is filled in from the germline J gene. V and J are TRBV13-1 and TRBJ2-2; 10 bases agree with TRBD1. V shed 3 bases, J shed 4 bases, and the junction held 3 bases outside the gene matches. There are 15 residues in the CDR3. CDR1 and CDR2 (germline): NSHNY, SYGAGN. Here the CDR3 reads CASSGQGASTGQLYF. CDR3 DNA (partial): TGTGCCAGCAGTGGACAGGGGGCGAGCACCGGG.

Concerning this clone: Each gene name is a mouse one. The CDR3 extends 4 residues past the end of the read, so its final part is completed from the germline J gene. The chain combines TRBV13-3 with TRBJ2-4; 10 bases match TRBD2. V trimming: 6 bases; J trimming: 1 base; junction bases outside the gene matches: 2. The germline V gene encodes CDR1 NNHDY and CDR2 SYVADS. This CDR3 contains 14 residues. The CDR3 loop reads CASTGTGGQNTLYF. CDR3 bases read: TGTGCCAGCACCGGGACTGGGGGTCAAAAC.

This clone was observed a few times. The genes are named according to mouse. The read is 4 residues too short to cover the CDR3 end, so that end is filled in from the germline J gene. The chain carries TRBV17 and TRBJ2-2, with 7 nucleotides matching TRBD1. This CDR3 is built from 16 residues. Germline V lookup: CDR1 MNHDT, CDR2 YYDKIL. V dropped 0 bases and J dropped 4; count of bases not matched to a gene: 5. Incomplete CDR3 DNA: TGTGCTAGCAGTAGAGATCAGGCAGGGGGCACCGGG. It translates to CASSRDQAGGTG. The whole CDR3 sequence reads CASSRDQAGGTGQLYF.

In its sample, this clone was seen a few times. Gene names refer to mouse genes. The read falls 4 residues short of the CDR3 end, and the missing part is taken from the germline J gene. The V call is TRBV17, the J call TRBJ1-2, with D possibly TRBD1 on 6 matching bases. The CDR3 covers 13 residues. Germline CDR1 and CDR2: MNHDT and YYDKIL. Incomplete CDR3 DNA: TGTGCTAGCCTCGGACTGGGGGGGCGC. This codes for CASLGLGGR. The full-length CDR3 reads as CASLGLGGRDYTF.

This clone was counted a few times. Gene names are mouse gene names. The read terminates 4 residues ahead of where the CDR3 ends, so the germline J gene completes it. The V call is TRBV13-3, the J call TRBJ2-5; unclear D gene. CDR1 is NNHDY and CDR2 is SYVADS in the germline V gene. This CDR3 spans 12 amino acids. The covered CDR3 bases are TGTGCCAGCAGCCAACTCTGGGAC. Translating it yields CASSQLWD. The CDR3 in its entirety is CASSQLWDTQYF.

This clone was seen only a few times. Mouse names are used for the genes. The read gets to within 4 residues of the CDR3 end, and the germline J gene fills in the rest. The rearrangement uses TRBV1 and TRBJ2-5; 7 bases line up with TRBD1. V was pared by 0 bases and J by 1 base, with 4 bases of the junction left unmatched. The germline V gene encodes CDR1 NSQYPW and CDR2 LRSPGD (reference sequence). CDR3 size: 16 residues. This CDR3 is CTCSADVGTDQDTQYF. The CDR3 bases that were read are TGCACCTGCAGTGCAGATGTTGGGACAGACCAAGAC.

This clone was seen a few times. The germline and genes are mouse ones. The CDR3 region is CTCSAQEWAEQFF. The sequenced CDR3 bases are TGCACCTGCAGTGCCCAGGAGTGGGCT. The gene calls are TRBV1 and TRBJ2-1; D gene uncertain. The read gets to within 4 residues of the CDR3 end, and the germline J gene fills in the rest. Germline V gene data show CDR1 as NSQYPW and CDR2 as LRSPGD (reference sequence). The CDR3 covers 13 residues.

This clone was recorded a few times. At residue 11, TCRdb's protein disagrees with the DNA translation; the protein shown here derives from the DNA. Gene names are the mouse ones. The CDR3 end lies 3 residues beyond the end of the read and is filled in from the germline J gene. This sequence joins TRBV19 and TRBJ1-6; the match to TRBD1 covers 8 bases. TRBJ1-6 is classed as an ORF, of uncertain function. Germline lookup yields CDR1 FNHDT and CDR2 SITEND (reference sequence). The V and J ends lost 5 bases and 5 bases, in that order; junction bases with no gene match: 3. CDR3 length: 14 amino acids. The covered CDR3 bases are TGTGCCAGCAGAGGGACAGGCCATAATTCGCCC. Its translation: CASRGTGHNSP. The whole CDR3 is CASRGTGHNSPLYF.

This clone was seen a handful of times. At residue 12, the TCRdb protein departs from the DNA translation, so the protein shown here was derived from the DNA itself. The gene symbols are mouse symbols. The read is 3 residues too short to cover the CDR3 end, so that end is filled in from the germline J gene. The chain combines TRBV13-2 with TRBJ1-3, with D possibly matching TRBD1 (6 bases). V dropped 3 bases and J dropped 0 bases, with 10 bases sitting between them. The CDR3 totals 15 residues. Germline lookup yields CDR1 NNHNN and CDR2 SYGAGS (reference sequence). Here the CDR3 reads CASGGGTPSGNTLYF. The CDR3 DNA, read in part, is TGTGCCAGCGGTGGAGGGACACCTTCTGGAAATACG.

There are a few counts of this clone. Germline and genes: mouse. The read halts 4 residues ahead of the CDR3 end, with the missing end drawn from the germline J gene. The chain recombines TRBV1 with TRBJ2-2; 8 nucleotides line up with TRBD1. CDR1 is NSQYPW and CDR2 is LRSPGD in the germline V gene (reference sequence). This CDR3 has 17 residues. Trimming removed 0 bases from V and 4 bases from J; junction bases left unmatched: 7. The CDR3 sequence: CTCSADPGQGVTGQLYF. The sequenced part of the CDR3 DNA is TGCACCTGCAGTGCAGATCCTGGACAGGGTGTCACCGGG.

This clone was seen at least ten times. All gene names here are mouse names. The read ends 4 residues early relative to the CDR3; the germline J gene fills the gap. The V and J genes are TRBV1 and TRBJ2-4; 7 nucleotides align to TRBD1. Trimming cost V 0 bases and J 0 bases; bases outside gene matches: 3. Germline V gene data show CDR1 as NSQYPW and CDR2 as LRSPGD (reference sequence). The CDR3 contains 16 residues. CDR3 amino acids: CTCSAEGQHSQNTLYF. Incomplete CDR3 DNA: TGCACCTGCAGTGCAGAGGGACAGCATAGTCAAAAC.